This T cell receptor beta chain was captured by sequencing in a study of post-analysis software for immune sequencing data. Regarding the study as a whole: Higher frequency in patients than in controls was seen for about five TRBV segments, with TRBV5-6, TRBV5-1 and TRBV20-1 among them.

As for this clonotype: Its cognate antigen is unknown.

Sequencing libraries made from TCR beta cDNA carried unique molecular identifiers. Roughly 500,000 cDNA molecules were obtained per 1 to 10 million input T cells. TCRdb reprocessed the PCR reads with MiXCR, giving one entry per CDR3 protein. The table lists 750,000 to 950,000 distinct CDR3 sequences, about 45% of them singletons. The V gene's germline CDR1 is SGHDT and CDR2 YYEEEE. Deletions cut 4 bases from V and 5 bases from J, with 18 bases between. This CDR3 region has 15 residues. The source of this sequence is a girl aged 10 to 17 with multiple sclerosis. The rearrangement links TRBV5-6 to TRBJ1-2, with a possible D match to TRBD1 (5 bases). Sequenced input: blood. CDR3 sequence (DNA): TGTGCCAGCAGCGTGGGAGGGGCCAGGAGTTATGGCTACACCTTC. Its protein is CASSVGGARSYGYTF.